What follows are 31 T cell receptor beta chains derived from one specimen sequenced in a study of T cell repertoires in cytomegalovirus infection. Antigen specificity for these receptors is unknown. MiXCR, run by TCRdb on the reads, gives a single entry per CDR3 protein. The sample yields hundreds of thousands of distinct CDR3 sequences, roughly a third seen once. Source: cultured PBMCs, taken from culture after CMV antigen stimulation. These receptors came from a human donor in good health (CMV status not recorded). Some clones in this sample may be carry-over from other donors' samples.

The chain joins TRBV3-1 to TRBJ2-1; TRBD2 is a possible D gene (6 bases). V was pared by 0 bases and J by 7 bases, with 13 bases between. Germline loops: CDR1 LGHDT, CDR2 YNNKEL (reference sequence). This CDR3 is built from 15 residues. Here the CDR3 DNA reads TGTGCCAGCAGCCAAGACCAACTAGCAGGGAATGAGCAGTTCTTC. Its translation: CASSQDQLAGNEQFF.

The V call is TRBV12-3 or TRBV12-4, the J call TRBJ1-5, with D possibly TRBD1 on 5 matching bases. Between the trimmed V and J ends, which lost 3 bases and 4 bases, there was a span of 13 bases. This CDR3 comprises 15 residues. The CDR3 protein is CASSLGSGRNQPQHF. CDR3 nucleotides: TGTGCCAGCAGTTTGGGGTCAGGGAGAAATCAGCCCCAGCATTTT.

This clonotype was observed a handful of times. The rearrangement uses TRBV7-6 and TRBJ2-5; TRBD2 is a possible D gene (5 bases). Per germline, CDR1 SGHVS and CDR2 FNYEAQ. With 10 bases removed from V and 5 bases from J, the gap between germline ends came to 11 bases. The CDR3 length is 11 residues. CDR3 protein: CATGGGETQYF. DNA of the CDR3: TGTGCCACCGGAGGCGGTGAGACCCAGTACTTC.

The rearrangement links TRBV2 to TRBJ2-3, with a weak D call TRBD1 (5 bases). V was trimmed by 1 base and J by 2 bases, leaving 10 bases between them. CDR1 is SNHLY, CDR2 FYNNEI, per germline. The CDR3 loop spans 15 amino acids. CDR3 sequence: CASSEGQLVTDTQYF. For the CDR3, the DNA is TGTGCCAGCAGTGAAGGACAGCTAGTCACAGATACGCAGTATTTT.

This clonotype was found once. The chain couples TRBV6-1 to TRBJ2-3; 7 nucleotides align to TRBD2. CDR1 is MNHNS, CDR2 SASEGT, per germline. The CDR3 loop spans 15 amino acids. Trimming cost V 5 bases and J 3 bases; bases outside gene matches: 8. CDR3 residues: CASSRLLAGTDTQYF. As DNA, the CDR3 is TGTGCCAGCAGTCGACTCTTAGCGGGTACAGATACGCAGTATTTT.

The chain carries TRBV27 and TRBJ1-2; 8 bases align to TRBD1. CDR1 is MNHEY, CDR2 SMNVEV, per germline (reference sequence). This CDR3 is built from 17 residues. V trimming: 3 bases; J trimming: 2 bases; junction bases outside the gene matches: 11. The chain's CDR3 is CASSFSRTGKANYGYTF. The DNA for the CDR3 is TGTGCCAGCAGTTTCTCCCGGACAGGGAAGGCCAACTATGGCTACACCTTC.

The V call is TRBV7-4, the J call TRBJ2-1; 7 positions match TRBD1. Germline V gene data show CDR1 as SGHVT and CDR2 as SQSDAQ. V trimming: 2 bases; J trimming: 5 bases; junction bases outside the gene matches: 9. CDR3 length equals 16 residues. DNA for the CDR3: TGTGCCAGCAGCTTATGGACAGGCGATTGGCACAATGAGCAGTTCTTC. This encodes CASSLWTGDWHNEQFF.

The V call is TRBV18, the J call TRBJ2-1; no clear D. V gave up 1 base and J gave up 0 bases, with 10 bases separating them. The V gene's germline CDR1 is KGHSH and CDR2 LQKENI. This CDR3 has 16 amino acids. CDR3 residues: CASSPRSGDSYNEQFF. CDR3 nucleotides: TGTGCCAGCTCACCACGGTCCGGCGACTCCTACAATGAGCAGTTCTTC.

J is TRBJ1-1 and V is TRBV7-2; the match to TRBD1 covers 11 bases. Germline V gives CDR1 SGHTA, CDR2 FQGNSA. Trimming removed 6 bases from V and 4 bases from J; junction bases left unmatched: 7. There are 15 residues in the CDR3. DNA for the CDR3: TGTGCCAGCAGAAGGACAGGGGGCGTCTCCACTGAAGCTTTCTTT. Translation: CASRRTGGVSTEAFF. Looking up the rest from reference TRBV7-2 and TRBJ1-1 gives the full variable domain: GAGVSQSPSNKVTEKGKDVELRCDPISGHTALYWYRQSLGQGLEFLIYFQGNSAPDKSGLPSDRFSAERTGGSVSTLTIQRTQQEDSAVYLCASRRTGGVSTEAFFGQGTRLTVV.

The chain employs TRBV6-5 and TRBJ2-1; weak D call: TRBD2 (6 bases). V lost 7 bases and J lost 1, with 17 bases in between. The CDR3 is 16 amino acids. Germline values: CDR1 MNHEY, CDR2 SVGAGI. In nucleotides, the CDR3 is TGTGCCAGCAACCCCGGGAGTGACTTTTCCTACAATGAGCAGTTCTTC. Encoded protein: CASNPGSDFSYNEQFF.

This clonotype was observed a handful of times. The V and J genes are TRBV11-1 and TRBJ2-6; D is undetermined. The ends were cut back, 5 bases at V and 0 bases at J, with 14 bases in the middle. CDR3 size: 17 residues. The germline V gene has CDR1 SGHAT and CDR2 FQDESV (reference sequence). This CDR3 reads CASSVRSRSSGANVLTF. CDR3 DNA sequence: TGTGCCAGCAGCGTACGAAGCAGGAGCTCTGGGGCCAACGTCCTGACTTTC.

The chain is built from TRBV5-4 and TRBJ2-1; D is uncertain. Trimming stripped 2 bases from V and 7 bases from J, with 13 bases between. Germline CDR1 is SGHNT and CDR2 is YYREEE (reference sequence). The CDR3 consists of 14 residues. The DNA of the CDR3 is TGTGCCAGCAGCTTTGGAGCGACGACAAATGAGCAGTTCTTC. Its protein product is CASSFGATTNEQFF.

This clonotype has just a few counts. The chain has TRBV19 and TRBJ2-5; 9 bases match TRBD2. The V segment lost 7 bases and the J segment 5 bases; nucleotides outside the gene matches: 8. The V gene's germline CDR1 is LNHDA and CDR2 SQIVND (reference sequence). CDR3 length: 14 amino acids. DNA for the CDR3: TGTGCCAGTAAGGAGCGGGAGGTCGGGGAGACCCAGTACTTC. Translation: CASKEREVGETQYF. Full variable domain (rest looked up from reference TRBV19 and TRBJ2-5): DGGITQSPKYLFRKEGQNVTLSCEQNLNHDAMYWYRQDPGQGLRLIYYSQIVNDFQKGDIAEGYSVSREKKESFPLTVTSAQKNPTAFYLCASKEREVGETQYFGPGTRLLVL.

The chain has TRBV20-1 and TRBJ1-2, with TRBD1 as a possible D gene (5 bases). Between the trimmed V and J ends, which lost 5 bases and 8 bases, there was a span of 15 bases. Germline loops: CDR1 DFQATT, CDR2 SNEGSKA (reference sequence). The CDR3 runs to 12 residues. The CDR3, as DNA: TGCAGTGCTTTATACAGGTTCGGGGGCTACACCTTC. This codes for CSALYRFGGYTF.

This clonotype was seen a few times. The chain employs TRBV6-1 and TRBJ2-5; perhaps TRBD2 as D (6 bases). Trimming pared 7 bases from V and 5 bases from J, leaving 20 bases between. CDR3 size: 15 residues. Germline V lookup: CDR1 MNHNS, CDR2 SASEGT. DNA of the CDR3: TGTGCCAGCAAAGACGGGCGGGGAAGACGGGAGACCCAGTACTTC. Residues: CASKDGRGRRETQYF.

The gene calls are TRBV5-4 and TRBJ2-7; D possibly corresponds to TRBD1 (5 bases). Germline values: CDR1 SGHNT, CDR2 YYREEE (reference sequence). This CDR3 comprises 14 residues. V dropped 0 bases and J dropped 3 bases, with 10 bases sitting between them. As DNA, the CDR3 is TGTGCCAGCAGCTTGGACAGGTTTCTCTACGAGCAGTACTTC. As protein: CASSLDRFLYEQYF.

The genes are TRBV4-1 and TRBJ2-5; 7 bases are a match to TRBD1. Germline trimming cut 0 bases from V and 5 bases from J; bases unmatched to any gene: 6. The CDR3 is 15 amino acids. The germline V gene has CDR1 MGHRA and CDR2 YSYEKL. CDR3 DNA sequence: TGCGCCAGCAGCCAAGAGGGACAGCAAGTCGAGACCCAGTACTTC. It yields the protein CASSQEGQQVETQYF.

The sample holds many counts of this clonotype. The chain combines TRBV7-2 with TRBJ2-1; TRBD2 might be the D (6 bases). V lost 1 base and J lost 2, with 12 bases in between. Germline V gives CDR1 SGHTA, CDR2 FQGNSA. CDR3 length: 16 residues. The CDR3 loop reads CASSLGLARAYNEQFF. CDR3 DNA: TGTGCCAGCAGCTTAGGGCTAGCGAGGGCCTACAATGAGCAGTTCTTC.

The rearrangement links TRBV27 to TRBJ1-6; D may be TRBD1 (5 bases). In germline, CDR1 is MNHEY, CDR2 SMNVEV (reference sequence). The ends were cut back, 5 bases at V and 8 bases at J, with 13 bases in the middle. The CDR3 spans 14 residues. CDR3 protein: CASSPWAGYSPLHF. The DNA of the CDR3 is TGTGCCAGCAGTCCCTGGGCAGGGTATTCACCCCTCCACTTT.

CDR3 bases: TGTGCCAGCAGCCAAACAACGACTAGGTTTGCAGATACGCAGTATTTT. It encodes CASSQTTTRFADTQYF. The chain couples TRBV3-1 to TRBJ2-3; D is perhaps TRBD2 (6 bases). CDR3 length: 16 residues. The V gene's germline CDR1 is LGHDT and CDR2 YNNKEL (reference sequence). V lost 2 bases and J lost 4, with 16 bases in between.

The V and J genes are TRBV5-4 and TRBJ2-7, with 8 bases matching TRBD1. J lost 4 bases, V lost 0 bases, and 15 bases had no gene match. This CDR3 is built from 18 residues. Germline CDR1 SGHNT, CDR2 YYREEE (reference sequence). CDR3 nucleotide sequence: TGTGCCAGCAGCTTGGGCAGCCTTACAGGGGGTGTTGGGTACGAGCAGTACTTC. This sequence encodes CASSLGSLTGGVGYEQYF.

V usage is TRBV5-1 and J usage is TRBJ2-7; 9 bases fit TRBD1. V lost 5 bases and J lost 4; bases outside the gene matches: 7. The length of the CDR3 is 14 residues. Per germline, CDR1 SGHRS and CDR2 YFSETQ. CDR3 region: CASRGGQGTYEQYF. The DNA for the CDR3 is TGCGCCAGCAGGGGGGGACAGGGAACGTACGAGCAGTACTTC.

This clonotype came up a few times. V usage is TRBV7-2 and J usage is TRBJ2-7; D is perhaps TRBD1 (6 bases). The CDR3 runs to 15 residues. CDR1 and CDR2 from the germline V gene are SGHTA and FQGNSA. V was clipped by 4 bases and J by 2 bases, with 15 bases between them. This CDR3 is CASSSPTGGPYEQYF. The CDR3 bases are TGTGCCAGCAGCTCCCCGACAGGTGGCCCCTACGAGCAGTACTTC.

This clonotype came up once. This chain joins TRBV11-2 and TRBJ1-1; D is uncertain. CDR1 and CDR2 (germline): SGHAT, FQNNGV. The length of the CDR3 is 19 residues. Deletions cut 5 bases from V and 0 bases from J, with 25 bases between. The CDR3 sequence: CASSPTPLGAGQVNTEAFF. CDR3 bases: TGTGCCAGCAGCCCGACCCCCCTTGGCGCCGGCCAAGTGAACACTGAAGCTTTCTTT.

In this sample, this clonotype turned up many times. The CDR3 coding sequence is TGTGCCAGCAGCTTAAACGCGGGCACTGAAGCTTTCTTT. Protein: CASSLNAGTEAFF. The V call is TRBV7-2, the J call TRBJ1-1; D is ambiguous. Germline assignment: CDR1 SGHTA and CDR2 FQGNSA. Trimming took 2 bases from V and 4 from J, leaving 8 bases between them. This CDR3 comprises 13 residues.

The chain has TRBV7-9 and TRBJ1-1, with D possibly being TRBD1 (6 bases). Trimming stripped 4 bases from V and 7 bases from J, with 19 bases between. Germline V gene lookup returns CDR1 SEHNR and CDR2 FQNEAQ (reference sequence). This CDR3 comprises 15 residues. The DNA of the CDR3 is TGTGCCAGCAGCTCAATTCGACAGGCCGAAATTGAAGCTTTCTTT. This sequence encodes CASSSIRQAEIEAFF.

This clonotype was seen a handful of times. V and J are TRBV7-2 and TRBJ1-1; D call uncertain. The CDR3 consists of 12 residues. The germline V gene encodes CDR1 SGHTA and CDR2 FQGNSA. Trimming stripped 1 base from V and 8 bases from J, with 8 bases between. In DNA form, the CDR3 reads TGTGCCAGCAGCTTAGATTGGACCGAAGCTTTCTTT. Protein sequence: CASSLDWTEAFF.

The chain employs TRBV6-2 or TRBV6-3 and TRBJ2-7; maybe TRBD2 (5 bases). Trimming left V 6 bases short and J 7 bases short, with 16 bases between. The CDR3 loop spans 13 amino acids. Germline V lookup: CDR1 MNHEY, CDR2 SVGEGT. The CDR3 loop is CASRNLMSGEQYF. The CDR3 region has the DNA TGTGCCAGCAGAAATCTAATGTCGGGAGAGCAGTACTTC.

This clonotype has a handful of counts. This sequence joins TRBV5-1 and TRBJ2-3; weak D call: TRBD2 (6 bases). Germline V gene sequence: CDR1 SGHRS, CDR2 YFSETQ. V was clipped by 1 base and J by 6 bases, with 12 bases between them. The CDR3 is 14 residues long. CDR3: CASSLTQAGDTQYF. The CDR3 coding sequence is TGCGCCAGCAGCTTGACACAGGCGGGGGATACGCAGTATTTT.

The chain employs TRBV6-8 and TRBJ1-5; D gene uncertain. The CDR3 runs 16 residues. Trimming cost V 6 bases and J 7 bases, with 22 bases left between them. CDR1 is MNHGY and CDR2 is SAAAGT in the germline V gene. The CDR3 DNA sequence: TGTGCCAGCAGACCCTCGACCGGCCCCAGTACCCAGCCCCAGCATTTT. This codes for CASRPSTGPSTQPQHF.

The chain employs TRBV5-1 and TRBJ1-1; no definite D call. The ends were cut back, 4 bases at V and 1 base at J, with 11 bases in the middle. CDR1 is SGHRS and CDR2 is YFSETQ in the germline V gene. The CDR3 spans 14 residues. CDR3 sequence: CASSPVTANTEAFF. The CDR3 DNA is TGCGCCAGCAGCCCGGTGACGGCGAACACTGAAGCTTTCTTT.